The clone carrying this T cell receptor beta chain was detected a few times. This sample is drawn from a study of T cells in Graves' hyperthyroidism and ophthalmopathy. The CDR3 extends over 16 amino acids. The V gene end was trimmed by 0 bases and the J gene end by 2 bases; junction bases not matched to a gene: 10. In germline, CDR1 is GTSNPN, CDR2 SVGIG (reference sequence). Amplification of TCR beta CDR3 regions was performed using RNA transcripts as template. TCR CDR3 regions were first amplified by RT-PCR with HTBI primers. TCRdb used MiXCR to reprocess the multiplex PCR reads, holding one entry per CDR3 protein. Here the sample spans hundreds of thousands of distinct CDR3 sequences, roughly 14% being singletons.

The chain couples TRBV30 to TRBJ2-7; the match to TRBD2 covers 7 bases. This TCR derives from a woman aged 35 to 49 with Graves' ophthalmopathy. Material for sequencing was blood. The CDR3 loop reads CAWSVSIAGSTYEQYF. The DNA for the CDR3 is TGTGCCTGGAGTGTCTCGATAGCGGGTTCCACCTACGAGCAGTACTTC.